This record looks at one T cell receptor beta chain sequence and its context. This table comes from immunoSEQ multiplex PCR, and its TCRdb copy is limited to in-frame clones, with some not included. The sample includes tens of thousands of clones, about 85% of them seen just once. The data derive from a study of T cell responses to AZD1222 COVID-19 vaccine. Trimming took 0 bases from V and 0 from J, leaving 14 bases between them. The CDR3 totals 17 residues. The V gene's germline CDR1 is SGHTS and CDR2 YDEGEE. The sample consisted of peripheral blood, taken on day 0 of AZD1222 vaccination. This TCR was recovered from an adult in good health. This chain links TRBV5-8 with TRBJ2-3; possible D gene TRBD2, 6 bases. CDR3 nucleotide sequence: TGTGCCAGCAGCTTGGGGCCTAGCGCACAAAGCACAGATACGCAGTATTTT. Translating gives CASSLGPSAQSTDTQYF.